This TCR beta chain was found in a study of liver allograft versus peripheral blood T cells. Study details: Graft-liver T cell receptor repertoires were compared against recipient peripheral blood repertoires.

This clonotype was found a few times. Its antigen remains unidentified. General observations from the study: Reportedly, the T cell receptor repertoires present inside liver allografts differed from those in peripheral blood.

There are 14 residues in the CDR3. The germline CDR1 and CDR2 sequences are MNHEY and SVGAGI. V gave up 0 bases and J gave up 10 bases; unmatched junction bases: 5. TCRdb used MiXCR to reprocess the reads, holding one entry per CDR3 protein. The table shows approximately 6,100 distinct CDR3 sequences, with approximately 15% occurring only once. This clonotype was obtained from a human patient who had a liver transplant. The graft donor may have contributed some T cells. The chain carries TRBV6-5 and TRBJ2-3, with 9 bases matching TRBD1. Written as DNA, the CDR3 is TGTGCCAGCAGTTACTCGAAGGACAGGGGTTCGCAGTATTTT. Translated, it gives CASSYSKDRGSQYF.